The 19 T cell receptor beta chains given below trace back to one sample, sequenced in a study of human T cells and chemical hapten exposure. TCRdb processed the RACE reads anew with MiXCR; each CDR3 protein has one entry. The sample has some 150,000 distinct CDR3 sequences, about an eighth seen once. Time point reported: patch test 2, 6 weeks after DPC sensitization. Treatment reported: therapeutic diphenylcyclopropenone sensitization with weekly scalp DPC. The specimen was whole blood, collected in connection with sensitization to the hapten diphenylcyclopropenone (DPC). The receptor source for this set is a woman aged 50 to 60 with alopecia areata. Some clones in this sample may be carry-over from other donors' samples.

This rearrangement joins TRBV2 to TRBJ2-6, with no clear D. Germline V gives CDR1 SNHLY, CDR2 FYNNEI. Trimming shortened V by 7 bases and J by 0 bases, and 10 bases separated the two germline ends. The CDR3 consists of 15 residues. This CDR3 is CASTRLGSGANVLTF. CDR3 nucleotide sequence: TGTGCCAGCACCCGACTGGGCTCTGGGGCCAACGTCCTGACTTTC.

Ten or more counts support this clonotype. The V and J genes are TRBV7-2 and TRBJ2-3; D gene uncertain. The germline gives CDR1 SGHTA, CDR2 FQGNSA. The V end lost 1 base, the J end lost 6 bases, and 5 bases lay between the germline ends. This CDR3 is built from 12 residues. CDR3 loop: CASSLGPDTQYF. The CDR3 nucleotides read TGTGCCAGCAGCTTAGGCCCCGATACGCAGTATTTT.

The V gene is TRBV10-3, the J gene TRBJ1-5; D is undetermined. Germline V gene data show CDR1 as ENHRY and CDR2 as SYGVKD. The CDR3 has 15 amino acids. V was pared by 3 bases and J by 1 base, with 10 bases between. CDR3 region: CAISDPTSSNQPQHF. The CDR3 nucleotides are TGTGCCATCAGTGATCCGACAAGCAGCAATCAGCCCCAGCATTTT.

In the case of this clonotype: A junction boundary mismatches the germline segment, possibly from a read error. The CDR3 reads CASSLDRRRGGLAGGNTGELFF. Written as DNA, the CDR3 is TGTGCCAGCAGTTTAGACCGGAGACGCGGGGGACTAGCGGGAGGGAACACCGGGGAGCTGTTTTTT. The V call is TRBV13, the J call TRBJ2-2; 15 bases match TRBD2. Germline-derived CDR1 and CDR2 are PRHDT and FYEKMQ (reference sequence). This CDR3 is 22 amino acids long.

Points on this clonotype: The germline gene is not matched at one end of the junction; a read error may be the cause. V is TRBV11-2 and J is TRBJ2-1, with a tentative D call TRBD2 (5 bases). Germline V CDR1 and CDR2: SGHAT, FQNNGV. This CDR3 is 12 amino acids long. The CDR3 DNA reads as TGTGCCAGCAGCTTAGCCGGGAATGAGCAGCTCTTC. Translation: CASSLAGNEQLF.

This clonotype was picked up many times. CDR3 region: CASSLPGQNQPQHF. DNA for the CDR3: TGTGCCAGCAGCCTACCGGGACAGAATCAGCCCCAGCATTTT. V usage is TRBV5-4 and J usage is TRBJ1-5, with 7 nucleotides matching TRBD1. The trim removed 4 bases at V and 4 bases at J, leaving 5 bases unmatched. Germline V lookup: CDR1 SGHNT, CDR2 YYREEE (reference sequence). The CDR3 sequence is 14 residues long.

The J gene is TRBJ2-7, the V gene TRBV7-3; 7 positions agree with TRBD2. Germline lookup yields CDR1 SGHTA and CDR2 FQGTGA. With V trimmed by 2 bases and J by 2 bases, 6 bases remained unmatched. CDR3 length equals 15 residues. CDR3 region: CASSLQAGNAYEQYF. The CDR3 DNA is TGTGCCAGCAGCTTACAAGCGGGGAATGCCTACGAGCAGTACTTC.

Ten or more counts support this clonotype. The chain links TRBV4-1 to TRBJ1-1; a possible D gene is TRBD1 (6 bases). V shed 0 bases and J shed 1 base, with 12 bases lying between them. Germline V gene lookup returns CDR1 MGHRA and CDR2 YSYEKL. This CDR3 has 16 amino acids. The CDR3 nucleotides are TGCGCCAGCAGCCAAGATAATTGGGGGGCGAACACTGAAGCTTTCTTT. It yields the protein CASSQDNWGANTEAFF.

The rearrangement joins TRBV7-2 to TRBJ2-7, with D maybe TRBD2 (6 bases). Germline V lookup: CDR1 SGHTA, CDR2 FQGNSA. CDR3 length: 15 amino acids. Trimming took 5 bases from V and 0 from J, leaving 14 bases between them. In DNA form, the CDR3 reads TGTGCCAGCAGCGGACATTTAGCGGCCTCCTACGAGCAGTACTTC. It yields the protein CASSGHLAASYEQYF.

This rearrangement joins TRBV19 to TRBJ2-1; D unresolved. The CDR3 consists of 11 residues. The germline V gene encodes CDR1 LNHDA and CDR2 SQIVND (reference sequence). Trimming removed 1 base at V and 9 bases at J, with 4 bases between. The chain's CDR3 is CASSIVGEQFF. In DNA form, the CDR3 reads TGTGCCAGTAGTATAGTTGGTGAGCAGTTCTTC.

J is TRBJ1-4 and V is TRBV11-2; 9 bases agree with TRBD1. The CDR3 has 12 amino acids. The V gene end was trimmed by 5 bases and the J gene end by 11 bases; junction bases not matched to a gene: 3. Germline CDR1 and CDR2: SGHAT and FQNNGV. The CDR3 spells CASSQDRGKLFF. For the CDR3, the DNA is TGTGCCAGCAGCCAAGACAGGGGGAAACTGTTTTTT.

J is TRBJ1-3 and V is TRBV14; D remains unclear. The CDR3 is 15 residues long. Germline CDR1 is SGHDN and CDR2 is FVKESK. Deletions cut 4 bases from V and 0 bases from J, with 10 bases between. CDR3 amino acids: CASSRKQSSGNTIYF. CDR3 in DNA: TGTGCCAGCAGCCGCAAACAGAGCTCTGGAAACACCATATATTTT.

V and J are TRBV20-1 and TRBJ2-2, with 9 bases fitting TRBD1. The trim removed 4 bases at V and 1 base at J, leaving 7 bases unmatched. This CDR3 contains 16 residues. The germline V gene encodes CDR1 DFQATT and CDR2 SNEGSKA (reference sequence). CDR3 loop: CSATRRDRVNTGELFF. The CDR3 coding sequence is TGCAGTGCTACCCGCAGGGACAGGGTGAACACCGGGGAGCTGTTTTTT.

This clonotype has at least ten counts. This chain links TRBV12-3 or TRBV12-4 with TRBJ1-2, with unresolved D. This CDR3 has 13 residues. Trimming took off 3 bases at V and 4 bases at J, with 9 bases between the two ends. CDR3 protein: CASSFTGSYGYTF. In DNA, the CDR3 is TGTGCCAGCAGTTTTACCGGCTCCTATGGCTACACCTTC.

To note about this clonotype: The junction departs from the called germline gene at one end, perhaps through a read error. V is TRBV7-9 and J is TRBJ1-1, with D perhaps TRBD1 (5 bases). Germline CDR1 and CDR2: SEHNR and FQNEAQ (reference sequence). CDR3 length equals 14 residues. The CDR3 DNA is TGTGCCAGCAGCTTGCAGGGAGTAGAGACTGACGCTTTCTTT. Translation: CASSLQGVETDAFF.

This clonotype was observed at least ten times. The chain joins TRBV7-9 to TRBJ2-7; 7 positions agree with TRBD1. Germline V CDR1 and CDR2: SEHNR, FQNEAQ (reference sequence). The junction had 3 bases not matched to a gene; V was cut back by 4 bases and J by 0 bases. The CDR3 length is 14 residues. The CDR3 loop reads CASSSRDSSYEQYF. The CDR3 DNA sequence: TGTGCCAGCAGCTCCCGGGACAGCTCCTACGAGCAGTACTTC.

This rearrangement joins TRBV29-1 to TRBJ2-7; TRBD1 aligns across 9 bases. In germline, CDR1 is SQVTM, CDR2 ANQGSEA. V trimming: 6 bases; J trimming: 2 bases; junction bases outside the gene matches: 5. The CDR3 runs 13 residues. CDR3 residues: CSVGTGRTYEQYF. The CDR3 DNA is TGCAGCGTCGGGACAGGGCGTACCTACGAGCAGTACTTC.

The V call is TRBV6-1, the J call TRBJ2-7; possible D gene TRBD1, 6 bases. Germline lookup yields CDR1 MNHNS and CDR2 SASEGT. The CDR3 has 14 amino acids. V was pared by 4 bases and J by 3 bases, with 13 bases between. CDR3 nucleotide sequence: TGTGCCAGCAGTGCAAACAGGGAGCTCTACGAGCAGTACTTC. Protein sequence: CASSANRELYEQYF.

This clonotype was picked up a small number of times. Here the CDR3 reads CASSEGLAGNQETQYF. The CDR3 nucleotides read TGTGCCAGCAGTGAAGGACTAGCGGGGAACCAAGAGACCCAGTACTTC. This chain connects TRBV2 to TRBJ2-5; 11 bases are shared with TRBD2. The germline gives CDR1 SNHLY, CDR2 FYNNEI. The CDR3 spans 16 residues. V lost 1 base to trimming and J lost 0 bases; unmatched junction nucleotides: 1.